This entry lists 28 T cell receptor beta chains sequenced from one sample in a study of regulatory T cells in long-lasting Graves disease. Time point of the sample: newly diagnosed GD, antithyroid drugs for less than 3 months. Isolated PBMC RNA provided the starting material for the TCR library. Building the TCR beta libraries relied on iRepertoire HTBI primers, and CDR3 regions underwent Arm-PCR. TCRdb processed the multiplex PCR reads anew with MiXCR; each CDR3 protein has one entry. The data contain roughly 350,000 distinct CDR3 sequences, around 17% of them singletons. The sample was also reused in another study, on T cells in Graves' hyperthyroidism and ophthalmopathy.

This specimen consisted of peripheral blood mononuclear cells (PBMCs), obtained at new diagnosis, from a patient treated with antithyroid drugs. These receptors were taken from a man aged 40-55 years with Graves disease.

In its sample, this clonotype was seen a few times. CDR3 nucleotide sequence: TGTGCCAGCAGCCTCAAGGGGAATAATTCACCCCTCCACTTT. Translating gives CASSLKGNNSPLHF. The V and J genes are TRBV2 and TRBJ1-6, with D perhaps matching TRBD1 (5 bases). The V gene's germline CDR1 is SNHLY and CDR2 FYNNEI. V was trimmed by 6 bases and J by 5 bases, leaving 11 bases between them. This CDR3 spans 14 amino acids.

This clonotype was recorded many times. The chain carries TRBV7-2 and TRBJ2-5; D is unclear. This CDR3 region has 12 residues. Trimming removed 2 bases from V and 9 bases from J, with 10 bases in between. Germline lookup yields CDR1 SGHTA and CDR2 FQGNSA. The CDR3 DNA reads TGTGCCAGCAGCTTACTACAGCCCCCCCAGTACTTC. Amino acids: CASSLLQPPQYF. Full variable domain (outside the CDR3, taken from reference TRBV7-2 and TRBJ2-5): GAGVSQSPSNKVTEKGKDVELRCDPISGHTALYWYRQSLGQGLEFLIYFQGNSAPDKSGLPSDRFSAERTGGSVSTLTIQRTQQEDSAVYLCASSLLQPPQYFGPGTRLLVL.

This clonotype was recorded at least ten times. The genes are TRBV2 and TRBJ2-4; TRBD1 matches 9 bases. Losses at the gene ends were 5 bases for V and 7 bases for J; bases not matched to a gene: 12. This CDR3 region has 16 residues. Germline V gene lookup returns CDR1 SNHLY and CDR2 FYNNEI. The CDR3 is CASSPRQGVIVNIQYF. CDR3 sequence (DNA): TGTGCCAGCAGTCCTCGACAGGGGGTAATAGTTAACATTCAGTACTTC.

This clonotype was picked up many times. The CDR3 DNA reads as TGTGCCAGCAGCTTAGGTGTGCATACGCCACAAGAGACCCAGTACTTC. Translating it yields CASSLGVHTPQETQYF. V usage is TRBV7-2 and J usage is TRBJ2-5; no reliable D call. Germline V gene lookup returns CDR1 SGHTA and CDR2 FQGNSA. The CDR3 runs 16 residues. Trimming cost V 1 base and J 2 bases, with 14 bases left between them.

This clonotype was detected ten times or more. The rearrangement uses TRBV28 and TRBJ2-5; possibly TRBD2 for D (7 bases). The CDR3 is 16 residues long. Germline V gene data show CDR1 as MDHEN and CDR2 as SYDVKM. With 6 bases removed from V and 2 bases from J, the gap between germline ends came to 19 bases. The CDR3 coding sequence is TGTGCCAGCAGCTCAATCCGGGGGGCACCACAAGAGACCCAGTACTTC. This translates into CASSSIRGAPQETQYF.

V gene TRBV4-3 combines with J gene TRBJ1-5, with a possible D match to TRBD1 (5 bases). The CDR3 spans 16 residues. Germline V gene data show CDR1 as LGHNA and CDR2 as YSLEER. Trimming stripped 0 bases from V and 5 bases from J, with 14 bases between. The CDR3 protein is CASSQELSQGDQPQHF. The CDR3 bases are TGCGCCAGCAGCCAAGAGTTGAGTCAGGGTGATCAGCCCCAGCATTTT.

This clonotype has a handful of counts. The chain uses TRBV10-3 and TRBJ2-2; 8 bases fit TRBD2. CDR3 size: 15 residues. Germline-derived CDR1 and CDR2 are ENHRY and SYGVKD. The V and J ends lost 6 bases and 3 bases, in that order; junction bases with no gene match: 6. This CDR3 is CAISRAGADTGELFF. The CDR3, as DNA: TGTGCCATCAGCAGAGCGGGGGCAGACACCGGGGAGCTGTTTTTT.

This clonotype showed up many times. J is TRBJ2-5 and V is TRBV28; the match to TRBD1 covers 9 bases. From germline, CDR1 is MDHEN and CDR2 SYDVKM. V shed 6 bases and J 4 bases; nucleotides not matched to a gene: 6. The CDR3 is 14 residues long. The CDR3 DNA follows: TGTGCCAGCAGGGGGACAGGGATAGGAGAGACCCAGTACTTC. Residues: CASRGTGIGETQYF.

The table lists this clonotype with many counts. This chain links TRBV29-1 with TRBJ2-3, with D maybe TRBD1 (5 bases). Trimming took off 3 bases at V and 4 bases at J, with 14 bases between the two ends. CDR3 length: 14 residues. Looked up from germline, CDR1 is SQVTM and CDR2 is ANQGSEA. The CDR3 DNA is TGCAGCGTTGAGCCAAGGGGAAGGGCAGATACGCAGTATTTT. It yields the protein CSVEPRGRADTQYF.

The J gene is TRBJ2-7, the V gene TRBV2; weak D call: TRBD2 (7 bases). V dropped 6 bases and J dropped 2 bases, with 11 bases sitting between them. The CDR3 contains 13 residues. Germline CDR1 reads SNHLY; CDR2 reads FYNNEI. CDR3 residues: CASREGGPYEQYF. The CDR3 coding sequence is TGTGCCAGCAGGGAGGGGGGGCCCTACGAGCAGTACTTC.

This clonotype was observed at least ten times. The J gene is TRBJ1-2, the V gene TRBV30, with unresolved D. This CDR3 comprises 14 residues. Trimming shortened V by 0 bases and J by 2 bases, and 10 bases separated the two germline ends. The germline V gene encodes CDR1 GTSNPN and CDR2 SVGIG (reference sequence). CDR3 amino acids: CAWSVGGQNYGYTF. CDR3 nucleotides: TGTGCCTGGAGTGTAGGAGGGCAGAACTATGGCTACACCTTC.

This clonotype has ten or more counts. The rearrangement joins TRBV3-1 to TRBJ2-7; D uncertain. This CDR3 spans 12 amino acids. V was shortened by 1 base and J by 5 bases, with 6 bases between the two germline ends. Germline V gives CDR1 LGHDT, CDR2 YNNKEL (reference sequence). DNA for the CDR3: TGTGCCAGCAGCCAAGTCAGAAACGAGCAGTACTTC. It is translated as CASSQVRNEQYF.

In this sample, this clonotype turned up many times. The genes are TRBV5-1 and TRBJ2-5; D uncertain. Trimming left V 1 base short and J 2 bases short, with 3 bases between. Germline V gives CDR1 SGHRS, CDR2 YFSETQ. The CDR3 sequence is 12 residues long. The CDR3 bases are TGCGCCAGCAGCTTGAGACAAGAGACCCAGTACTTC. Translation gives CASSLRQETQYF.

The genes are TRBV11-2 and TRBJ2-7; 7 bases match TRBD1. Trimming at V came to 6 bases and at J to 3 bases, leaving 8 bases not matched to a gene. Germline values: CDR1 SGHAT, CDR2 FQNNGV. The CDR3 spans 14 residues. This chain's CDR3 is CASSRTGQHYEQYF. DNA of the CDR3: TGTGCCAGCAGTCGAACGGGACAGCACTACGAGCAGTACTTC. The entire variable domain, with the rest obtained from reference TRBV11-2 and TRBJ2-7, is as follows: EAGVAQSPRYKIIEKRQSVAFWCNPISGHATLYWYQQILGQGPKLLIQFQNNGVVDDSQLPKDRFSAERLKGVDSTLKIQPAKLEDSAVYLCASSRTGQHYEQYFGPGTRLTVT.

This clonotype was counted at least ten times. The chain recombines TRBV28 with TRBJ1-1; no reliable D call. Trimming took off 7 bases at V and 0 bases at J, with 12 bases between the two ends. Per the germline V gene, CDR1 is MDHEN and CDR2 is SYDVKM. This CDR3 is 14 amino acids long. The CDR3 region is CASISSSMNTEAFF. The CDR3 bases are TGTGCCAGCATCTCATCCAGCATGAACACTGAAGCTTTCTTT.

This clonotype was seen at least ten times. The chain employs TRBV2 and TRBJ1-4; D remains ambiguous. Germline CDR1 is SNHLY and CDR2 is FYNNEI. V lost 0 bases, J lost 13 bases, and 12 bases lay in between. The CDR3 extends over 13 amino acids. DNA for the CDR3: TGTGCCAGCAGTGAAGCGGAGGGCCGAGTACTGTTTTTT. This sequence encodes CASSEAEGRVLFF.

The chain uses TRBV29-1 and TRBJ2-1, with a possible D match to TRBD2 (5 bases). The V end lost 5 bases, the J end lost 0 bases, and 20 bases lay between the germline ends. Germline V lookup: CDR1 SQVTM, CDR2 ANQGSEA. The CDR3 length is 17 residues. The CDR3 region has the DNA TGCAGCGTTTCGGGATCTGCCGCTTATAGCTCCTACAATGAGCAGTTCTTC. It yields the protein CSVSGSAAYSSYNEQFF.

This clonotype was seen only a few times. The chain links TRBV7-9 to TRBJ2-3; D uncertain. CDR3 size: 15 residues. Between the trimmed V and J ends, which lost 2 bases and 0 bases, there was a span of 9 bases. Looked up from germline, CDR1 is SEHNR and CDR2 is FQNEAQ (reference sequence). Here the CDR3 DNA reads TGTGCCAGCAGCTTATACGGCTTTAGCACAGATACGCAGTATTTT. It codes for CASSLYGFSTDTQYF. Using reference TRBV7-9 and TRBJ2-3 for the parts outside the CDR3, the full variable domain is DTGVSQNPRHKITKRGQNVTFRCDPISEHNRLYWYRQTLGQGPEFLTYFQNEAQLEKSRLLSDRFSAERPKGSFSTLEIQRTEQGDSAMYLCASSLYGFSTDTQYFGPGTRLTVL.

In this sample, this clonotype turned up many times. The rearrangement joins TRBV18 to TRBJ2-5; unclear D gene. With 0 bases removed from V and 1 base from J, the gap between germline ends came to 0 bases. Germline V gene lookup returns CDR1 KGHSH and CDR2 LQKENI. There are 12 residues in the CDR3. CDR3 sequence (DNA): TGTGCCAGCTCACCACCCCAAGAGACCCAGTACTTC. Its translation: CASSPPQETQYF.

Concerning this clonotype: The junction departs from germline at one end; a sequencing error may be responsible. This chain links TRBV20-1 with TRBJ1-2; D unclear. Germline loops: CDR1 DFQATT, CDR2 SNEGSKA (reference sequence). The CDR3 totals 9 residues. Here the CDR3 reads CSAGEGYTF. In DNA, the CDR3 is TGCAGTGCTGGAGAGGGCTACACCTTC.

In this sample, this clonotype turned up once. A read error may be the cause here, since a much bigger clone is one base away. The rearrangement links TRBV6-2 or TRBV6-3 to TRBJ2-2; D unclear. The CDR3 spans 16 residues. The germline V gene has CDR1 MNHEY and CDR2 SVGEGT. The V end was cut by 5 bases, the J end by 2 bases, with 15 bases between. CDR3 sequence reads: CASSTHPDRNTGELFF. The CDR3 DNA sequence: TGTGCCAGCAGTACACACCCGGATCGAAACACCGGGGAGCTGTTTTTT.

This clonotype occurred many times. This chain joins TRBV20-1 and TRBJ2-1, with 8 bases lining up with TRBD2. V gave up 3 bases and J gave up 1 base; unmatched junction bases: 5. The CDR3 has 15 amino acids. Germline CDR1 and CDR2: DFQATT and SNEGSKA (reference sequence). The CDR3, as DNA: TGCAGTGCTAGGGCGGGGGGACGGTCCTACAATGAGCAGTTCTTC. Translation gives CSARAGGRSYNEQFF.

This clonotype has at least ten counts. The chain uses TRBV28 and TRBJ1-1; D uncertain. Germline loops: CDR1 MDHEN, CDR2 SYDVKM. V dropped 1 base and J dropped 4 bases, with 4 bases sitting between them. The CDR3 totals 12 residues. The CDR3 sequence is CASSLSGTEAFF. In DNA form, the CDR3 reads TGTGCCAGCAGTTTATCGGGCACTGAAGCTTTCTTT. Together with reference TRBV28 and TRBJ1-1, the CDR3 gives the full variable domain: DVKVTQSSRYLVKRTGEKVFLECVQDMDHENMFWYRQDPGLGLRLIYFSYDVKMKEKGDIPEGYSVSREKKERFSLILESASTNQTSMYLCASSLSGTEAFFGQGTRLTVV.

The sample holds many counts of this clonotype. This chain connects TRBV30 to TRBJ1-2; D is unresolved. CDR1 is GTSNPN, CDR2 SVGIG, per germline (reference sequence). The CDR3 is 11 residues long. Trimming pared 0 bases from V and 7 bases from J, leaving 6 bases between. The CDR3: CAWSVTRGYTF. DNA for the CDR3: TGTGCCTGGAGTGTAACCCGTGGCTACACCTTC.

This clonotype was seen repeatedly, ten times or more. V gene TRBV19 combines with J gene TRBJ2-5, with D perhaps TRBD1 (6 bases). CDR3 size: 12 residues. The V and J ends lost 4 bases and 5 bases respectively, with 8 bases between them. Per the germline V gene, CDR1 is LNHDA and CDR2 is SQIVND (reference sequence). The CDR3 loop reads CASSTGVETQYF. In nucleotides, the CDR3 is TGTGCCAGTAGTACAGGGGTGGAGACCCAGTACTTC.

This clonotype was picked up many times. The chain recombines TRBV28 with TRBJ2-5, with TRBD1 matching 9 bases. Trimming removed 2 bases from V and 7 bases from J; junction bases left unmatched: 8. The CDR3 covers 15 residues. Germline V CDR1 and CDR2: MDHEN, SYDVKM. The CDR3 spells CASSLRQGVVRTQYF. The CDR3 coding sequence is TGTGCCAGCAGTTTAAGACAGGGGGTCGTACGGACCCAGTACTTC.

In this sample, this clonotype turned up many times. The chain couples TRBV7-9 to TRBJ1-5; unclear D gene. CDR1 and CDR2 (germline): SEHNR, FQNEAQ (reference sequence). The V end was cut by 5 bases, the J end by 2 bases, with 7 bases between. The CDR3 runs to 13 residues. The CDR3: CASSRGGNQPQHF. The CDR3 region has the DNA TGTGCCAGCAGCCGAGGAGGCAATCAGCCCCAGCATTTT.

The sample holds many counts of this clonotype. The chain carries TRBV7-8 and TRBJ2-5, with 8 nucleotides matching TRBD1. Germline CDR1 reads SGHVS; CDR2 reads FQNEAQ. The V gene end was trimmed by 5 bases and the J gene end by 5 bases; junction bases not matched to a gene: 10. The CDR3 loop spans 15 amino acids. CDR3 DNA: TGTGCCAGCAGCATCCGGACAGGGCAAGGGGAGACCCAGTACTTC. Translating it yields CASSIRTGQGETQYF.